Only one count was recorded for the clone carrying this TCR beta chain. Authors' processing steps: Amplifying reference gene primers gave estimates of nucleated cell counts. Assay: immunoSEQ multiplex PCR; the TCRdb copy retains only in-frame clones and omits some. V and J calls and clone size follow that table, whereas D and trimming were derived from the DNA. The table records 270,000 or so clones, 81% of them present only once. Trimming pared 6 bases from V and 3 bases from J, leaving 9 bases between. Looked up from germline, CDR1 is MNHEY and CDR2 is SVGAGI. The CDR3 has 14 residues. This specimen belongs to a study of blood T cell repertoires in COVID-19. For the study at large: Sample material is recorded as cDNA or gDNA derived from T cells, B-cell-depleted T cells, or PBMCs.

The genes are TRBV6-5 and TRBJ1-6, with TRBD1 as a possible D gene (5 bases). Sequenced material: peripheral blood. This clonotype was obtained from a woman aged 55 to 70 with active or convalescent COVID-19. For the CDR3, the DNA is TGTGCCAGCAGGCGGAGGGGCTATAATTCACCCCTCCACTTT. It codes for CASRRRGYNSPLHF.